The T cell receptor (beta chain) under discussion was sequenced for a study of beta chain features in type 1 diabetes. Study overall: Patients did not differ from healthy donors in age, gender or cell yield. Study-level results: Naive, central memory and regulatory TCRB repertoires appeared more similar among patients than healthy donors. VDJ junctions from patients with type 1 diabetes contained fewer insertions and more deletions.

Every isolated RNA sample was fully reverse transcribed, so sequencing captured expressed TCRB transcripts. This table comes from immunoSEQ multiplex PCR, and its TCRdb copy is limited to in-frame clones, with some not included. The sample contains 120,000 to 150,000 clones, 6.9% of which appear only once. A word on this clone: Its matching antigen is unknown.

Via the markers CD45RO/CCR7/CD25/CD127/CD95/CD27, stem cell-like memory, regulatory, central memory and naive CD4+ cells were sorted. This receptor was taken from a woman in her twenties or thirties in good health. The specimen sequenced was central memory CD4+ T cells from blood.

The CDR3 bases are TGTGCCAGCTTACCGGGACAGGGCTTTAATGAGCAGTTCTTC. It codes for CASLPGQGFNEQFF. The chain uses TRBV18 and TRBJ2-1; 9 bases agree with TRBD1. Germline V gives CDR1 KGHSH, CDR2 LQKENI. V lost 7 bases and J lost 7; bases outside the gene matches: 8. The CDR3 is 14 residues long.